The present T cell receptor beta chain was sequenced within a study of T cells in Graves' hyperthyroidism and ophthalmopathy. RNA transcripts yielded amplified TCR beta CDR3 regions. The HTBI primer set was used in a first-round RT-PCR of the TCR CDR3. Each CDR3 protein is one row after TCRdb ran MiXCR on the multiplex PCR reads. Seen here are fewer than 350,000 distinct CDR3 sequences, 18% observed once, and the top ten hold less than 65%. Researchers defined stable Graves' hyperthyroidism as no ophthalmopathy progression within 18 months. Based on clinical symptoms, serum thyroxine and TRAb, thyroid ultrasound and orbital computed tomography, diagnoses were reached. The CDR3 is 17 amino acids. Germline CDR1 is SGHTA and CDR2 is FQGTGA. Trimming at V came to 2 bases and at J to 4 bases, leaving 9 bases not matched to a gene.

Sequences were obtained from blood. This chain links TRBV7-3 with TRBJ2-3; 10 bases are a match to TRBD2. This clonotype was sampled from a woman in her forties or fifties with Graves' hyperthyroidism. CDR3 protein: CASSLRSSGRNSDTQYF. The CDR3 region has the DNA TGTGCCAGCAGCTTACGGTCTAGCGGGAGAAATTCAGATACGCAGTATTTT.